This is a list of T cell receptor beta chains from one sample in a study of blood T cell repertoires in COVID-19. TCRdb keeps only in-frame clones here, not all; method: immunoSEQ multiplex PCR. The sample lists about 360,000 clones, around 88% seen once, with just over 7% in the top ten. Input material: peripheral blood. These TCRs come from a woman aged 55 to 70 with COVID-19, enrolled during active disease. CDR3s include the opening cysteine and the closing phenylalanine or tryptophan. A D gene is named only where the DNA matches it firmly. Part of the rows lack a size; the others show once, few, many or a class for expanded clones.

CDR3 DNA: TGCGCCAGCAGCAGTGGACAGGGGGATAATTCACCCCTCCACTTT
CDR3 protein: CASSSGQGDNSPLHF
V gene: TRBV5-1
J gene: TRBJ1-6
clone size: .
D gene: TRBD1

CDR3 DNA: TGTGCCAGTAGTCCCTACAGGGGGGAGAACACTGAAGCTTTCTTT
CDR3 protein: CASSPYRGENTEAFF
V gene: TRBV19
J gene: TRBJ1-1
clone size: .
D gene: TRBD1

CDR3 DNA: TGTGCCAGCAGCTCACAGGGCCTTGAAGCTTTCTTT
CDR3 protein: CASSSQGLEAFF
V gene: TRBV7-6
J gene: TRBJ1-1
clone size: .
D gene: .

CDR3 DNA: TGTGCCAGCACCAGCGACAGGGAGCGTGGCTACACCTTC
CDR3 protein: CASTSDRERGYTF
V gene: TRBV12-3/TRBV12-4
J gene: TRBJ1-2
clone size: .
D gene: TRBD1

CDR3 DNA: TGTGCCAGCAGGAACAGGGGTGGCTACACCTTC
CDR3 protein: CASRNRGGYTF
V gene: TRBV2
J gene: TRBJ1-2
clone size: .
D gene: TRBD1

CDR3 DNA: TGTGCCATTCGGACAGGGAACACAGATACGCAGTATTTT
CDR3 protein: CAIRTGNTDTQYF
V gene: TRBV18
J gene: TRBJ2-3
clone size: .
D gene: TRBD1

CDR3 DNA: TGTGCCTGTAGACAGGACTCCTACAATGAGCAGTTCTTC
CDR3 protein: CACRQDSYNEQFF
V gene: TRBV5-4
J gene: TRBJ2-1
clone size: .
D gene: .

CDR3 DNA: TGTGCCAGCAGCTTAGGTACAAACGAAGAGACCCAGTACTTC
CDR3 protein: CASSLGTNEETQYF
V gene: TRBV11-3
J gene: TRBJ2-5
clone size: .
D gene: .

CDR3 DNA: TGTGCCAGCAGCGGCCGATCTATATCTCCCTACGAGCAGTACTTC
CDR3 protein: CASSGRSISPYEQYF
V gene: TRBV9
J gene: TRBJ2-7
clone size: .
D gene: .

CDR3 DNA: TGTGCCAGCAGCTCCACACTAGCGGGGAAGGGGACCCAGTACTTC
CDR3 protein: CASSSTLAGKGTQYF
V gene: TRBV7-9
J gene: TRBJ2-5
clone size: .
D gene: TRBD2

CDR3 DNA: TGTGCCAGCGTCCAGGGAGGGAACCCCTCTGAGACCCAGTACTTC
CDR3 protein: CASVQGGNPSETQYF
V gene: TRBV6-5
J gene: TRBJ2-5
clone size: .
D gene: TRBD2

CDR3 DNA: TGCGCCAGCAGCCAAGACTTCGCGGATCAGCCCCAGCATTTT
CDR3 protein: CASSQDFADQPQHF
V gene: TRBV4-1
J gene: TRBJ1-5
clone size: .
D gene: .

CDR3 DNA: TGTGCCAGCAGCTTAGCACCCAGGGCAGTCCAAGAGACCCAGTACTTC
CDR3 protein: CASSLAPRAVQETQYF
V gene: TRBV11-2
J gene: TRBJ2-5
clone size: .
D gene: .

CDR3 DNA: TGCGCCAGCAGTGTGGGGAGCAACCAGCCCCAGCATTTT
CDR3 protein: CASSVGSNQPQHF
V gene: TRBV10-2
J gene: TRBJ1-5
clone size: once
D gene: .

CDR3 DNA: TGTGCCAGCTCACCTGGACAGATCTACGAGCAGTACTTC
CDR3 protein: CASSPGQIYEQYF
V gene: TRBV18
J gene: TRBJ2-7
clone size: .
D gene: .

CDR3 DNA: TGTGCCTCCAATGGGGGCGCCGGAATCATGAACACTGAAGCTTTCTTT
CDR3 protein: CASNGGAGIMNTEAFF
V gene: TRBV10-3
J gene: TRBJ1-1
clone size: .
D gene: .

CDR3 DNA: TGTGCCAGCAGCTTAGTGACTAGCGGGGGCCCCCCCTACGAGCAGTACTTC
CDR3 protein: CASSLVTSGGPPYEQYF
V gene: TRBV13
J gene: TRBJ2-7
clone size: .
D gene: TRBD2

CDR3 DNA: TGTGCCAGCAGCTCGCCGGGACTAGCGCACACCGGGGAGCTGTTTTTT
CDR3 protein: CASSSPGLAHTGELFF
V gene: TRBV7-9
J gene: TRBJ2-2
clone size: .
D gene: TRBD2

CDR3 DNA: TGTGCCAGCAGCTTCTGGCAGAACTATGGCTACACCTTC
CDR3 protein: CASSFWQNYGYTF
V gene: TRBV7-9
J gene: TRBJ1-2
clone size: .
D gene: .

CDR3 DNA: TGTGCCAGCAGCCACCGGGACAAGGGAGATACGCAGTATTTT
CDR3 protein: CASSHRDKGDTQYF
V gene: TRBV7-9
J gene: TRBJ2-3
clone size: .
D gene: .